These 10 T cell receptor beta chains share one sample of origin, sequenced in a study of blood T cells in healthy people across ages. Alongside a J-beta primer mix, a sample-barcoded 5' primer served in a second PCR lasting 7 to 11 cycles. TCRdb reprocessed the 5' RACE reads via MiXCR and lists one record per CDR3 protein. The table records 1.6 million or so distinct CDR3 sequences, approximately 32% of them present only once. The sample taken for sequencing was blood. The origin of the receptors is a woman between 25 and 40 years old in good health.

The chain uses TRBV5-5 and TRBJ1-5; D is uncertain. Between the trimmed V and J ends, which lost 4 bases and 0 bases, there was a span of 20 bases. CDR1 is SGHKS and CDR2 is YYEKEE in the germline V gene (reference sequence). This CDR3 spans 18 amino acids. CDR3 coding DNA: TGTGCCAGCAGCCCTCACGGCTCTGAGATTTATAGCAATCAGCCCCAGCATTTT. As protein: CASSPHGSEIYSNQPQHF.

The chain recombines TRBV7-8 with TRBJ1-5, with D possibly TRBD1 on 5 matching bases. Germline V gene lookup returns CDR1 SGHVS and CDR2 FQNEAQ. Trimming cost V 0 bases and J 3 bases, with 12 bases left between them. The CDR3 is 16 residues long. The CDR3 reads CASSLAADIANQPQHF. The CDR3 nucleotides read TGTGCCAGCAGCTTAGCTGCGGACATAGCCAATCAGCCCCAGCATTTT.

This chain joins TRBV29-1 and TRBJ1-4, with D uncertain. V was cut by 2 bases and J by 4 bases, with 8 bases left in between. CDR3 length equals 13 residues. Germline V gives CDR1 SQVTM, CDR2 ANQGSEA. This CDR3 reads CSVELGINEKLFF. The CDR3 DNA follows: TGCAGCGTTGAATTAGGGATTAATGAAAAACTGTTTTTT. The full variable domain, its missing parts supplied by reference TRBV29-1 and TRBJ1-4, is SAVISQKPSRDICQRGTSLTIQCQVDSQVTMMFWYRQQPGQSLTLIATANQGSEATYESGFVIDKFPISRPNLTFSTLTVSNMSPEDSSIYLCSVELGINEKLFFGSGTQLSVL.

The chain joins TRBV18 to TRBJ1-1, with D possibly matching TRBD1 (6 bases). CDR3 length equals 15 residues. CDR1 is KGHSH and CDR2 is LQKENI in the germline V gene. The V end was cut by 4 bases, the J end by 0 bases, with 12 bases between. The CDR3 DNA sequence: TGTGCCAGCTCACTAGGGGGTTACATGAACACTGAAGCTTTCTTT. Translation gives CASSLGGYMNTEAFF.

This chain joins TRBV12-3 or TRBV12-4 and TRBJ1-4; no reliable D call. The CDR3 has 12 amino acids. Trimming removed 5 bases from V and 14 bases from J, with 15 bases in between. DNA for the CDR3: TGTGCCAGCAGTGGAGCAGACGTCTCTCTGTTTTTT. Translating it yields CASSGADVSLFF.

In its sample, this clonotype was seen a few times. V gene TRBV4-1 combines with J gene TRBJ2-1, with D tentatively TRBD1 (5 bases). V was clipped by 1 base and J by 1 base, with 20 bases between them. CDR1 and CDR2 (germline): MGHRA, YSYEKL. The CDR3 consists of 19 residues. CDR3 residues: CASSQGGPALGRSYNEQFF. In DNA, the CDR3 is TGCGCCAGCAGCCAAGGGGGCCCCGCGTTGGGTAGGTCCTACAATGAGCAGTTCTTC.

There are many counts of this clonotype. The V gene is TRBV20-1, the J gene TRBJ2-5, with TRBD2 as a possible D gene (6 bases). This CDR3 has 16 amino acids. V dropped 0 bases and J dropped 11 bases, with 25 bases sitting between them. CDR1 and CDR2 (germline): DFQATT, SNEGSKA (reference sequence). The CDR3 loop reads CSARDPTGSTPRKQYF. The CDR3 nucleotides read TGCAGTGCTAGAGATCCAACCGGGAGTACACCAAGGAAGCAGTACTTC.

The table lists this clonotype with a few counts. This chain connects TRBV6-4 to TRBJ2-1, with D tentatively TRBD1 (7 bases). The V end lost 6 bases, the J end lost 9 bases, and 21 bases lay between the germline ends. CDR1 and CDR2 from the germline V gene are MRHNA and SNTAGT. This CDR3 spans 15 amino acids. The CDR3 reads CASSAGTRPGGEQFF. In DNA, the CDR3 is TGTGCCAGCAGCGCGGGGACAAGGCCAGGGGGTGAGCAGTTCTTC.

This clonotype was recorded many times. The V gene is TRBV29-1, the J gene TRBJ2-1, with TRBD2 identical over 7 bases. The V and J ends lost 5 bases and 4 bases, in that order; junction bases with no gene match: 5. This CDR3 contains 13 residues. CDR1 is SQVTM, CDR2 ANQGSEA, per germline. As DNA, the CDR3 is TGCAGCGTTCTGGCTAGCGGTTACAATGAGCAGTTCTTC. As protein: CSVLASGYNEQFF.

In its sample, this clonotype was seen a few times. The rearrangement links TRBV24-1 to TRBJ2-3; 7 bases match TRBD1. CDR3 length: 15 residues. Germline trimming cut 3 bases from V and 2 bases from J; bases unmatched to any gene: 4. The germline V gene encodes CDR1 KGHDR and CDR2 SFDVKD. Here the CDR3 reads CATSDGGQATDTQYF. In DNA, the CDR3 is TGTGCCACCAGTGATGGAGGACAGGCCACAGATACGCAGTATTTT.